The source of this T cell receptor beta chain is a study of OX40 agonist ivuxolimab in advanced cancers. Notes on the research overall: The costimulatory receptor OX40 (CD134) was targeted by ivuxolimab, a fully human IgG2 agonistic monoclonal antibody. Intravenous ivuxolimab was administered to patients every 2 weeks at six dose levels: 0.01, 0.1, 0.3, 1.5, 3 and 10 mg/kg. Among the approximately 50 dose-escalation patients, around 20 had hepatocellular carcinoma, about 15 melanoma, 9 renal cell carcinoma and 9 head and neck cancer. Partial responses occurred in three dose-escalation patients, of whom one had hepatocellular carcinoma and two had cutaneous melanoma. A male proportion of 82.7% and a mean age of roughly 58 years, ranging from 23 to 79, were recorded for the dose-escalation cohort. The purpose of peripheral TCRbeta sequencing was to test whether ivuxolimab changed TCR sequence diversity and led to clonal T-cell expansion. Prior anti-PD-1, anti-PD-L1 or anti-CTLA-4 therapy was permitted, and 40% of dose-escalation patients had received checkpoint inhibitors. The paper describes the monotherapy dose-escalation part (N = 52 patients) of the phase I trial of ivuxolimab.

Patients with a history of autoimmune disease or receiving systemic immunosuppression were excluded from the trial. Peripheral blood for TCR sequencing was drawn from every dose cohort at baseline, at cycle 4 day 1 and at cycle 7 day 1. The samples were drawn from a first-in-human, open-label, multicenter phase I dose-escalation trial of ivuxolimab. Adults with locally advanced or metastatic melanoma, renal cell carcinoma, hepatocellular carcinoma or head and neck squamous cell carcinoma were enrolled in the trial. CD4+ and CD8+ T cells were sorted separately from peripheral blood before TCR sequencing. Points the paper makes about the study in general: At doses from 0.1 to 3.0 mg/kg, clonal expansion was seen in both CD4+ and CD8+ blood T cells between baseline and week 6. On average, CD8+ T cells showed more expanded clones than CD4+ T cells after ivuxolimab. Which antigens the clonally expanded peripheral T cells were specific for was not determined. In the 0.1-3.0 mg/kg groups, partial responders were among the patients with the lowest normalized peripheral clonal expansion, particularly in CD8+ T cells. Low levels of normalized T-cell clonal expansion were also shown by some nonresponding patients.

On this clone: Its binding antigen is unknown. Per-base qualities were not stored, and no clone one base away is much larger.

The CDR3 sequence holds 16 residues, the cysteine and phenylalanine included. The sequence is cut down to CDR3 DNA, 48 bases in frame from base 1. CDR1 and CDR2, per the germline V gene (reference sequence), are GTSNPN and SVGIG. Germline trimming: 1 base from V, 5 bases from J; junction bases outside gene matches: 7. For sequencing of the TCRbeta CDR3 region, genomic DNA was extracted from the sorted cells. The immunoSEQ Assay was used for sequencing of TCRbeta CDR3 regions. TCRdb obtained this table from immuneACCESS and retained in-frame rearrangements with V and J assigned. These tables miss some clones; where compared with another copy, unresolved V genes account for less than half of the shortfall, and the remainder is unexplained. A total of around 80,000 clones appear in this sample, approximately 83% of them only once. Roughly 3.1% of the sample is in the top ten clones.

This clonotype was obtained from an adult with an advanced solid tumor such as melanoma, head and neck, liver or kidney cancer. The sequenced sample was CD4+ or CD8+ T cells sorted from blood, obtained in a trial of the OX40 agonist ivuxolimab. The receptor chain draws on TRBV30 and TRBJ2-2; 10 central nucleotides agree with TRBD2. The CDR3 protein: CAWSGLAGLGTGELFF. The DNA reads TGTGCCTGGAGTGGACTAGCGGGCCTTGGGACCGGGGAGCTGTTTTTT.